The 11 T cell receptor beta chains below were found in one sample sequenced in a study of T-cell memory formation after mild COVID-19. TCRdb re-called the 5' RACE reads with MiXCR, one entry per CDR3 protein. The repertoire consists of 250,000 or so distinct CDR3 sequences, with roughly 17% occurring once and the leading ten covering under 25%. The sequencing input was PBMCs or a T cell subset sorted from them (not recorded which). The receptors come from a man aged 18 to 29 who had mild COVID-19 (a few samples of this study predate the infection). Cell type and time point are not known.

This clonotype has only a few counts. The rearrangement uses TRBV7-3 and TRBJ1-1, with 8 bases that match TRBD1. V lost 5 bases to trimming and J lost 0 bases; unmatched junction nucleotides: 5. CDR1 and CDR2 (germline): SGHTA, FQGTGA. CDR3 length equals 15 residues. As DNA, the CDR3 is TGTGCCAGCAGCCGCGGGACAGGAATGAACACTGAAGCTTTCTTT. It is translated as CASSRGTGMNTEAFF.

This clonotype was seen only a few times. In nucleotides, the CDR3 is TGTGCCAGCAGTCGCGACACAGGGTATACGCAGTATTTT. Translation gives CASSRDTGYTQYF. The chain is built from TRBV28 and TRBJ2-3; the D gene is possibly TRBD1 (6 bases). CDR3 length equals 13 residues. Trimming took off 5 bases at V and 7 bases at J, with 13 bases between the two ends. Germline assignment: CDR1 MDHEN and CDR2 SYDVKM.

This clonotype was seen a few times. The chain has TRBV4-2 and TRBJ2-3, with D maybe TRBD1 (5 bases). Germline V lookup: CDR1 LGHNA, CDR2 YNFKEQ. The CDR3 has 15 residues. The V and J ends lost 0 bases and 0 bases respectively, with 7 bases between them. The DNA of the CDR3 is TGTGCCAGCAGCCAAGATAGGGGTAGCACAGATACGCAGTATTTT. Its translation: CASSQDRGSTDTQYF.

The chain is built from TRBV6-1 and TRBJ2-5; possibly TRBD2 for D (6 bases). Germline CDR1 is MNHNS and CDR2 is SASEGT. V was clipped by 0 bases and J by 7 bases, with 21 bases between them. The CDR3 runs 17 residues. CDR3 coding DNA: TGTGCCAGCAGTGAAGCGCGGGACCGGGCCGTAGGACGGACCCAGTACTTC. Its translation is CASSEARDRAVGRTQYF.

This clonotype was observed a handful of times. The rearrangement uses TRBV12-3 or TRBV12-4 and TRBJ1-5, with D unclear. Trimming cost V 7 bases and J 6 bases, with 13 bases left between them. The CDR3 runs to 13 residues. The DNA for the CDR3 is TGTGCCAGCACCTTCCTCGGCGGTCAGCCCCAGCATTTT. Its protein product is CASTFLGGQPQHF.

Here the CDR3 reads CASSGLGQDLREQYF. DNA for the CDR3: TGTGCCAGCAGCGGCCTTGGACAGGACTTAAGGGAGCAGTACTTC. The chain has TRBV6-5 and TRBJ2-7; 7 positions agree with TRBD1. Trimming took 6 bases from V and 7 from J; bases not matched to a gene: 15. The germline V gene has CDR1 MNHEY and CDR2 SVGAGI. The CDR3 loop spans 15 amino acids.

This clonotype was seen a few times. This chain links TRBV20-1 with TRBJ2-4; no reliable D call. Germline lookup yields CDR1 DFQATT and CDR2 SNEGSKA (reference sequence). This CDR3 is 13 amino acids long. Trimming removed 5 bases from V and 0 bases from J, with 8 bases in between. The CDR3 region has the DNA TGCAGTGCTCCTTATCTAGCCAAAAACATTCAGTACTTC. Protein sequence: CSAPYLAKNIQYF.

DNA of the CDR3: TGCGCCAGCAGCTCAGAACCGGGACCGGGGGGATACGAGCAGTACTTC. Translating gives CASSSEPGPGGYEQYF. The chain combines TRBV5-1 with TRBJ2-7, with 7 bases aligning to TRBD2. V gave up 3 bases and J gave up 4 bases; unmatched junction bases: 13. Germline V gene data show CDR1 as SGHRS and CDR2 as YFSETQ. The CDR3 extends over 16 amino acids.

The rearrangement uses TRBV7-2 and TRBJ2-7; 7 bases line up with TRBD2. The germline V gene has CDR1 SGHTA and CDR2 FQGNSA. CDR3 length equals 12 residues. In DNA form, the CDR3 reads TGTGCGTCGGGAGGTACGGGCGGCGAGCAGTACTTC. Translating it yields CASGGTGGEQYF.

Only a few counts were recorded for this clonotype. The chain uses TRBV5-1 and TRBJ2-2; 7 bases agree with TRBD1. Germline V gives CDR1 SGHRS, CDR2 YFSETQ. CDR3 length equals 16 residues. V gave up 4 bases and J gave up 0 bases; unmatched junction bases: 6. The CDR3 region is CASSVYRGANTGELFF. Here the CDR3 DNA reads TGCGCCAGCAGCGTTTACAGGGGCGCGAACACCGGGGAGCTGTTTTTT.

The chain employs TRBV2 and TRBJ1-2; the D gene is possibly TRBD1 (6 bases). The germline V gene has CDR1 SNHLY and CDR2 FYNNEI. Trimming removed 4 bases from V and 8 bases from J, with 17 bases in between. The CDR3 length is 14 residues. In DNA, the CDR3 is TGTGCCAGCAGTGGCCAGGGGAGCCTTGACGGCTACACCTTC. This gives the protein CASSGQGSLDGYTF.